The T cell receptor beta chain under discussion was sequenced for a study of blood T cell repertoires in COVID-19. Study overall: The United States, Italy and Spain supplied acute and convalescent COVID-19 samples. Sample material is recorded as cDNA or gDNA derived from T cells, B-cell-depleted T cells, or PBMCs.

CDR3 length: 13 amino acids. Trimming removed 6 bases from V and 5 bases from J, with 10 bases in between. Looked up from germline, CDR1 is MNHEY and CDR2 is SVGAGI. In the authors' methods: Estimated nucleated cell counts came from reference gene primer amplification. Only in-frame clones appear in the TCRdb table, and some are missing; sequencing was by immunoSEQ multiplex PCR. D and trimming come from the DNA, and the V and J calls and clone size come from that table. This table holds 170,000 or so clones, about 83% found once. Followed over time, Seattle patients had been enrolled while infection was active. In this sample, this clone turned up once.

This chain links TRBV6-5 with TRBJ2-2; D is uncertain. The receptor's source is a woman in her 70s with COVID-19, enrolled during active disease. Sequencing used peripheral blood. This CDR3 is CASRSTATGELFF. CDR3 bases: TGTGCCAGCAGATCTACAGCTACCGGGGAGCTGTTTTTT.